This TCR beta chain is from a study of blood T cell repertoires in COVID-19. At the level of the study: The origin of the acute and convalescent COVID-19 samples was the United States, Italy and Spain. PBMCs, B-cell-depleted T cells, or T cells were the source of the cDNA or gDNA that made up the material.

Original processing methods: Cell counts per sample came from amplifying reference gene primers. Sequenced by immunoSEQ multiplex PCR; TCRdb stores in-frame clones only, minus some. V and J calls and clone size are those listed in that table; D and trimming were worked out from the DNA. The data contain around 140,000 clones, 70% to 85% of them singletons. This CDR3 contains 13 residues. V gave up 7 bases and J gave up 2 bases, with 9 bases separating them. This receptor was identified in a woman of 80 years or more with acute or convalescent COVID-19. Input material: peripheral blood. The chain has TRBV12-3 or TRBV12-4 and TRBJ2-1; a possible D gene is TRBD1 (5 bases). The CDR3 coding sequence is TGTGCCAGCACTGACAGAGCCTACAATGAGCAGTTCTTC. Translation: CASTDRAYNEQFF.